Listed here are 16 T cell receptor beta chains from one sample, sequenced in a study of blood T cell repertoires in COVID-19. The data were produced by immunoSEQ multiplex PCR, yet TCRdb's version contains in-frame clones alone and is incomplete. The sample yields roughly 500,000 clones, around 87% seen once. The sequencing sample was made of PBMCs or T cells enriched from blood (not recorded which). Receptor source: a woman between 40 and 50 years old who had recovered from COVID-19.

This clone was seen only once. V usage is TRBV24-1 and J usage is TRBJ1-1; TRBD1 aligns across 7 bases. Germline CDR1 and CDR2: KGHDR and SFDVKD. This CDR3 comprises 18 residues. Trimming took 5 bases from V and 0 from J; bases not matched to a gene: 14. The CDR3 loop is CATSAVTGEWRVNTEAFF. CDR3 coding DNA: TGTGCCACCAGTGCTGTCACAGGGGAATGGAGGGTGAACACTGAAGCTTTCTTT.

The chain links TRBV10-2 to TRBJ1-5; 10 bases fit TRBD1. Germline-derived CDR1 and CDR2 are WSHSY and SAAADI. The V and J ends lost 4 bases and 7 bases, in that order; junction bases with no gene match: 4. The CDR3 runs 14 residues. CDR3 DNA sequence: TGCGCCAGCAGTGGACAGGGGGCCGGGCAGCCCCAGCATTTT. It codes for CASSGQGAGQPQHF.

This chain links TRBV11-2 with TRBJ1-2, with a weak D call TRBD1 (6 bases). CDR1 SGHAT and CDR2 FQNNGV come from the germline V gene. Trimming took 5 bases from V and 4 from J, leaving 17 bases between them. This CDR3 has 15 amino acids. In DNA, the CDR3 is TGTGCCAGCAGCCGTAGTCAGGGGTTGCGCTATGGCTACACCTTC. It yields the protein CASSRSQGLRYGYTF.

The chain combines TRBV7-9 with TRBJ2-7; D is perhaps TRBD1 (5 bases). Germline CDR1 is SEHNR and CDR2 is FQNEAQ (reference sequence). Trimming removed 6 bases at V and 6 bases at J, with 18 bases between. The CDR3 contains 14 residues. DNA of the CDR3: TGTGCCAGCAGTCCGGACAACATAAGAACCGAGCAGTACTTC. It codes for CASSPDNIRTEQYF.

The chain uses TRBV15 and TRBJ1-1; D is ambiguous. The V end was cut by 3 bases, the J end by 4 bases, with 9 bases between. Per the germline V gene, CDR1 is LNHNV and CDR2 is YYDKDF (reference sequence). The CDR3 has 13 residues. This CDR3 reads CATSSVTGTEAFF. The CDR3 region has the DNA TGTGCCACCAGCAGCGTTACGGGCACTGAAGCTTTCTTT. Full variable domain (missing parts from reference TRBV15 and TRBJ1-1): DAMVIQNPRYQVTQFGKPVTLSCSQTLNHNVMYWYQQKSSQAPKLLFHYYDKDFNNEADTPDNFQSRRPNTSFCFLDIRSPGLGDTAMYLCATSSVTGTEAFFGQGTRLTVV.

The chain combines TRBV19 with TRBJ1-5; D is perhaps TRBD1 (5 bases). The V and J ends lost 4 bases and 5 bases respectively, with 12 bases between them. Germline CDR1 and CDR2: LNHDA and SQIVND (reference sequence). The CDR3 is 14 residues long. CDR3 protein: CASSSWGRDQPQHF. CDR3 in DNA: TGTGCCAGTAGTAGTTGGGGCCGCGATCAGCCCCAGCATTTT.

The chain combines TRBV10-3 with TRBJ1-1, with 7 bases lining up with TRBD1. From germline, CDR1 is ENHRY and CDR2 SYGVKD. The trim removed 1 base at V and 4 bases at J, leaving 6 bases unmatched. The CDR3 sequence is 15 residues long. The chain's CDR3 is CAISEFGQEGTEAFF. The DNA of the CDR3 is TGTGCCATCAGTGAGTTTGGACAGGAGGGCACTGAAGCTTTCTTT.

This rearrangement joins TRBV27 to TRBJ2-7, with 7 bases lining up with TRBD1. The CDR3 loop spans 14 amino acids. Germline CDR1 MNHEY, CDR2 SMNVEV (reference sequence). The ends lost 2 bases at V and 7 bases at J; junction bases unmatched: 8. The CDR3 DNA follows: TGTGCCAGCAGTTTACGCCAGGGGGATAGTGAGCAGTACTTC. The encoded protein is CASSLRQGDSEQYF.

The V and J genes are TRBV5-1 and TRBJ2-2; D unresolved. Germline lookup yields CDR1 SGHRS and CDR2 YFSETQ. The ends were cut back, 5 bases at V and 2 bases at J, with 10 bases in the middle. CDR3 size: 14 residues. This chain's CDR3 is CASRGALNTGELFF. Here the CDR3 DNA reads TGCGCCAGCAGGGGCGCTTTAAACACCGGGGAGCTGTTTTTT.

V gene TRBV27 combines with J gene TRBJ2-7, with TRBD1 identical over 9 bases. The CDR3 length is 14 residues. V lost 8 bases to trimming and J lost 5 bases; unmatched junction nucleotides: 10. The V gene's germline CDR1 is MNHEY and CDR2 SMNVEV (reference sequence). Written as DNA, the CDR3 is TGTGCCAGCGACAGGGGGAGAGGGATGGACGAGCAGTACTTC. Amino acids: CASDRGRGMDEQYF.

The chain employs TRBV29-1 and TRBJ1-1, with a tentative D call TRBD1 (5 bases). The CDR3 is 13 residues long. V lost 8 bases to trimming and J lost 0 bases, with 13 bases between them. The germline V gene has CDR1 SQVTM and CDR2 ANQGSEA. The CDR3 region has the DNA TGCAGCTGGGTTCAGACAGTGAACACTGAAGCTTTCTTT. It is translated as CSWVQTVNTEAFF.

This chain connects TRBV6-2 or TRBV6-3 to TRBJ2-7; a weak D match, TRBD2 (6 bases). There are 15 residues in the CDR3. Germline CDR1 MNHEY, CDR2 SVGEGT. The ends were cut back, 5 bases at V and 9 bases at J, with 23 bases in the middle. The CDR3 sequence: CASSHGDIAGLGQYF. The CDR3, as DNA: TGTGCCAGCAGTCATGGAGACATCGCGGGACTTGGGCAGTACTTC.

The gene calls are TRBV7-9 and TRBJ1-2, with 8 bases aligning to TRBD1. Trimming cost V 4 bases and J 8 bases; bases outside gene matches: 6. The CDR3 totals 13 residues. Germline CDR1 SEHNR, CDR2 FQNEAQ (reference sequence). CDR3 amino acids: CASSSGGLNGYTF. For the CDR3, the DNA is TGTGCCAGCAGCTCAGGGGGCTTAAACGGCTACACCTTC. The variable domain in full, completed from reference TRBV7-9 and TRBJ1-2, reads DTGVSQNPRHKITKRGQNVTFRCDPISEHNRLYWYRQTLGQGPEFLTYFQNEAQLEKSRLLSDRFSAERPKGSFSTLEIQRTEQGDSAMYLCASSSGGLNGYTFGSGTRLTVV.

This chain connects TRBV7-2 to TRBJ2-7; possibly TRBD2 for D (6 bases). Germline values: CDR1 SGHTA, CDR2 FQGNSA. CDR3 length: 16 residues. V lost 5 bases and J 6 bases, leaving 23 bases between the germline ends. CDR3 protein: CASSHGGLAGTGEQYF. The CDR3 coding sequence is TGTGCCAGCAGCCACGGGGGTTTAGCCGGCACTGGCGAGCAGTACTTC. Combining the CDR3 with reference TRBV7-2 and TRBJ2-7 gives the whole variable domain GAGVSQSPSNKVTEKGKDVELRCDPISGHTALYWYRQSLGQGLEFLIYFQGNSAPDKSGLPSDRFSAERTGGSVSTLTIQRTQQEDSAVYLCASSHGGLAGTGEQYFGPGTRLTVT.

This chain joins TRBV27 and TRBJ1-4, with a possible D match to TRBD1 (5 bases). The V end lost 3 bases, the J end lost 8 bases, and 13 bases lay between the germline ends. CDR3 size: 14 residues. CDR1 MNHEY and CDR2 SMNVEV come from the germline V gene (reference sequence). The CDR3 DNA follows: TGTGCCAGCAGTTTGGGGGGAGCCGTAGAAAAACTGTTTTTT. This encodes CASSLGGAVEKLFF. Full variable domain (outside the CDR3, taken from reference TRBV27 and TRBJ1-4): EAQVTQNPRYLITVTGKKLTVTCSQNMNHEYMSWYRQDPGLGLRQIYYSMNVEVTDKGDVPEGYKVSRKEKRNFPLILESPSPNQTSLYFCASSLGGAVEKLFFGSGTQLSVL.

The chain couples TRBV5-6 to TRBJ2-1, with TRBD2 matching over 13 bases. The CDR3 has 15 residues. Trimming cost V 4 bases and J 8 bases; bases outside gene matches: 6. Germline-derived CDR1 and CDR2 are SGHDT and YYEEEE. The CDR3 DNA reads TGTGCCAGCAGCGTACGGACTAGCGGGAGTGATGAGCAGTTCTTC. The encoded protein is CASSVRTSGSDEQFF.